This T cell receptor (beta chain) was recorded in a study of T cell responses to AZD1222 COVID-19 vaccine. Whole-study context: Investigators merged groups given second doses at roughly 4 or roughly 12 weeks.

Profiling relied on immunoSEQ multiplex PCR, and the TCRdb table lists in-frame clones only, not all of them. Among around 94,000 clones listed, around nine tenths were seen once. Study-wide points: Following two doses of AZD1222, Spike-specific TCR breadth and depth rose. White British people made up most donors, females outnumbered males, and clonal diversity was possibly underestimated.

Regarding this clone: Its target is unknown.

The germline gives CDR1 SGHKS, CDR2 YYEKEE (reference sequence). This CDR3 comprises 14 residues. Trimming pared 0 bases from V and 2 bases from J, leaving 9 bases between. This specimen consisted of peripheral blood, obtained on day 0 of AZD1222 vaccination. The receptor's source is an adult in good health. The chain recombines TRBV5-5 with TRBJ2-7; D is ambiguous. The CDR3 DNA reads TGTGCCAGCAGCTTGGTCGGGCAGGCCTACGAGCAGTACTTC. Translating gives CASSLVGQAYEQYF.